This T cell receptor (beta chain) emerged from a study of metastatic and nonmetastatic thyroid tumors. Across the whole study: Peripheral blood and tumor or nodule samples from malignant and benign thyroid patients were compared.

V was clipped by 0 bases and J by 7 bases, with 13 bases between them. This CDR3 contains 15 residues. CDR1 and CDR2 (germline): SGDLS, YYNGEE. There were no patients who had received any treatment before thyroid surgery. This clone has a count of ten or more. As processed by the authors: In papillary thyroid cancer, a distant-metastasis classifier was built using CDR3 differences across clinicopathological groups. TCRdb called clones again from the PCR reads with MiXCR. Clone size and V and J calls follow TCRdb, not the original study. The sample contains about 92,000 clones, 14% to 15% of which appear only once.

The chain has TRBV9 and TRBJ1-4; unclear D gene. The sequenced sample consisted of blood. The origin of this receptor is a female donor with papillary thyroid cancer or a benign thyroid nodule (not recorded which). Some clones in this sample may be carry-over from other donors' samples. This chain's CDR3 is CASSVAPGKGEKLFF. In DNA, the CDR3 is TGTGCCAGCAGCGTAGCTCCGGGGAAGGGTGAAAAACTGTTTTTT.